Following are 31 T cell receptor beta chains from one sample sequenced in a study of siplizumab effects on memory and regulatory T cells. The method was immunoSEQ multiplex PCR; TCRdb's version includes in-frame clones alone and lacks a portion of them. The sample yields approximately 70,000 clones, roughly nine tenths seen once. Sample: CD8+ T cells sorted from blood. The receptors were sampled from a human donor in good health.

V is TRBV4-1 and J is TRBJ2-7; TRBD1 aligns across 8 bases. The CDR3 consists of 13 residues. Per the germline V gene, CDR1 is MGHRA and CDR2 is YSYEKL. V was clipped by 0 bases and J by 12 bases; unmatched bases: 7. CDR3 residues: CASSQDPGGGTYF. CDR3 nucleotide sequence: TGCGCCAGCAGCCAAGACCCAGGGGGCGGGACGTACTTC.

The chain joins TRBV6-6 to TRBJ1-2, with a weak D call TRBD1 (6 bases). The V end lost 2 bases, the J end lost 7 bases, and 14 bases lay between the germline ends. The CDR3 consists of 14 residues. Germline loops: CDR1 MNHNY, CDR2 SVGAGI (reference sequence). CDR3 residues: CASSYKQGDSGYTF. The CDR3 DNA follows: TGTGCCAGCAGTTACAAACAGGGCGACAGTGGCTACACCTTC.

V gene TRBV27 combines with J gene TRBJ1-6; D uncertain. The germline gives CDR1 MNHEY, CDR2 SMNVEV (reference sequence). The V and J ends lost 5 bases and 8 bases respectively, with 7 bases between them. The CDR3 is 12 residues long. The CDR3 DNA reads as TGTGCCAGCAGTCACCTAGATTCACCCCTCCACTTT. Encoded protein: CASSHLDSPLHF.

The J gene is TRBJ1-4, the V gene TRBV6-1, with 7 nucleotides matching TRBD1. The CDR3 has 14 amino acids. Germline trimming cut 6 bases from V and 4 bases from J; bases unmatched to any gene: 5. The germline V gene has CDR1 MNHNS and CDR2 SASEGT. In DNA, the CDR3 is TGTGCCAGCAGGACAGGGTCCGGTAATGAAAAACTGTTTTTT. The encoded protein is CASRTGSGNEKLFF.

The table lists this clone with many counts. This chain connects TRBV9 to TRBJ2-2; TRBD1 matches at 8 bases. Germline V gene data show CDR1 as SGDLS and CDR2 as YYNGEE. Losses at the gene ends were 3 bases for V and 7 bases for J; bases not matched to a gene: 14. The CDR3 extends over 17 amino acids. The CDR3 DNA reads TGTGCCAGCAGCGCCCCCCTATCGACAGGGGCGAACGGGGAGCTGTTTTTT. This translates into CASSAPLSTGANGELFF. The variable domain in full, completed from reference TRBV9 and TRBJ2-2, reads DSGVTQTPKHLITATGQRVTLRCSPRSGDLSVYWYQQSLDQGLQFLIQYYNGEERAKGNILERFSAQQFPDLHSELNLSSLELGDSALYFCASSAPLSTGANGELFFGEGSRLTVL.

V and J are TRBV6-4 and TRBJ2-7; 8 bases align to TRBD1. With V trimmed by 6 bases and J by 0 bases, 13 bases remained unmatched. Germline CDR1 and CDR2: MRHNA and SNTAGT. The CDR3 totals 17 residues. For the CDR3, the DNA is TGTGCCAGCAGCCTTGTTCAGGGGGCCCCCTTCTCCTACGAGCAGTACTTC. Translation gives CASSLVQGAPFSYEQYF.

This clone appeared a single time. The J gene is TRBJ2-5, the V gene TRBV27; 12 bases line up with TRBD2. The CDR3 has 15 amino acids. CDR1 and CDR2 from the germline V gene are MNHEY and SMNVEV (reference sequence). The V gene end was trimmed by 1 base and the J gene end by 5 bases; junction bases not matched to a gene: 2. CDR3 nucleotide sequence: TGTGCCAGCAGTTTATTGACTAGCGGGAGTGAGACCCAGTACTTC. Residues: CASSLLTSGSETQYF.

This clone was found a few times. The V gene is TRBV4-1, the J gene TRBJ1-4; TRBD1 might be the D (6 bases). Germline V gene sequence: CDR1 MGHRA, CDR2 YSYEKL. The CDR3 length is 15 residues. Trimming cost V 3 bases and J 6 bases, with 14 bases left between them. CDR3 region: CASSQSEGGYEKLFF. The DNA of the CDR3 is TGCGCCAGCAGCCAGAGCGAGGGGGGGTATGAAAAACTGTTTTTT.

The chain recombines TRBV19 with TRBJ2-1; unclear D gene. Trimming removed 6 bases from V and 0 bases from J, with 3 bases in between. The CDR3 sequence is 12 residues long. Germline CDR1 is LNHDA and CDR2 is SQIVND (reference sequence). DNA for the CDR3: TGTGCCAGTAGGAACTCCTACAATGAGCAGTTCTTC. Translation gives CASRNSYNEQFF.

The chain recombines TRBV14 with TRBJ2-7; perhaps TRBD2 as D (5 bases). The germline V and J ends were trimmed by 1 base and 5 bases, with 21 bases remaining between them. The CDR3 length is 17 residues. In germline, CDR1 is SGHDN, CDR2 FVKESK. CDR3 in DNA: TGTGCCAGCAGCCAAGTTAATTCGGGAATTTGGTTGAACGAGCAGTACTTC. Its translation: CASSQVNSGIWLNEQYF. Based on the CDR3 plus reference TRBV14 and TRBJ2-7, the full variable domain is EAGVTQFPSHSVIEKGQTVTLRCDPISGHDNLYWYRRVMGKEIKFLLHFVKESKQDESGMPNNRFLAERTGGTYSTLKVQPAELEDSGVYFCASSQVNSGIWLNEQYFGPGTRLTVT.

The CDR3 sequence: CASSPEGGNQPQHF. CDR3 DNA: TGTGCCAGCAGCCCCGAAGGTGGCAATCAGCCCCAGCATTTT. The gene calls are TRBV5-5 and TRBJ1-5, with D uncertain. With 4 bases removed from V and 2 bases from J, the gap between germline ends came to 10 bases. Germline V gene sequence: CDR1 SGHKS, CDR2 YYEKEE (reference sequence). The CDR3 covers 14 residues.

V and J are TRBV11-3 and TRBJ1-1; no clear D gene. Trimming pared 2 bases from V and 3 bases from J, leaving 10 bases between. This CDR3 is built from 14 residues. CDR1 and CDR2 from the germline V gene are SGHNT and YENEEA. In nucleotides, the CDR3 is TGTGCCAGCAGCTTAAGTAGGTCGTACACTGAAGCTTTCTTT. This translates into CASSLSRSYTEAFF.

J is TRBJ2-7 and V is TRBV6-1; 8 bases are shared with TRBD1. CDR1 is MNHNS, CDR2 SASEGT, per germline. V lost 6 bases to trimming and J lost 2 bases; unmatched junction nucleotides: 9. The CDR3 loop spans 15 amino acids. CDR3 in DNA: TGTGCCAGCAGAGCCTTCCCGGGACAGGCCTACGAGCAGTACTTC. Its protein is CASRAFPGQAYEQYF.

The table lists this clone with many counts. V gene TRBV19 combines with J gene TRBJ1-1; D not certain. The germline V gene encodes CDR1 LNHDA and CDR2 SQIVND (reference sequence). Trimming pared 0 bases from V and 0 bases from J, leaving 11 bases between. This CDR3 spans 16 amino acids. DNA for the CDR3: TGTGCCAGTAGTATAGAACCATCATACATGAACACTGAAGCTTTCTTT. Amino acids: CASSIEPSYMNTEAFF. Full variable domain (missing parts from reference TRBV19 and TRBJ1-1): DGGITQSPKYLFRKEGQNVTLSCEQNLNHDAMYWYRQDPGQGLRLIYYSQIVNDFQKGDIAEGYSVSREKKESFPLTVTSAQKNPTAFYLCASSIEPSYMNTEAFFGQGTRLTVV.

The V and J genes are TRBV7-6 and TRBJ1-4, with 7 positions matching TRBD1. This CDR3 is built from 16 residues. J gave up 7 bases and V 5 bases, and 13 bases lay outside the gene matches. Germline V gene data show CDR1 as SGHVS and CDR2 as FNYEAQ. This CDR3 reads CASSPGQGGAGEKLFF. CDR3 DNA: TGTGCCAGCAGCCCGGGGCAGGGGGGCGCGGGTGAAAAACTGTTTTTT.

A word on this clone: In this CDR3 the conserved last residue, phenylalanine or tryptophan, is missing, so a read error is likely. No DNA is shown, since the ends of the CDR3 on it are uncertain; the CDR3 is the one TCRdb lists. The chain is built from TRBV10-1 and TRBJ2-6. The CDR3 numbers 10 amino acids, ends counted. Germline CDR1 and CDR2: WNHNN and SYGVQD (reference sequence). The CDR3 reads CASSDSLWAV.

This chain joins TRBV7-6 and TRBJ1-1, with TRBD1 identical over 9 bases. V shed 7 bases and J 11 bases; nucleotides not matched to a gene: 17. The germline V gene has CDR1 SGHVS and CDR2 FNYEAQ. The CDR3 totals 15 residues. The CDR3 reads CASTSGQGLGLGAFF. CDR3 in DNA: TGTGCCAGCACCTCGGGACAGGGTCTGGGATTAGGGGCTTTCTTT.

The chain has TRBV10-3 and TRBJ2-7, with D maybe TRBD1 (6 bases). V lost 0 bases and J 2 bases, leaving 11 bases between the germline ends. Germline assignment: CDR1 ENHRY and CDR2 SYGVKD. The CDR3 spans 15 residues. CDR3 protein: CAISESFGTPYEQYF. The CDR3, as DNA: TGTGCCATCAGTGAGTCGTTCGGGACACCCTACGAGCAGTACTTC.

The J gene is TRBJ2-1, the V gene TRBV7-8, with no clear D. CDR3 length: 15 residues. Germline CDR1 and CDR2: SGHVS and FQNEAQ. The V and J ends lost 6 bases and 6 bases respectively, with 18 bases between them. The CDR3 here is CASSLWAQLGNEQFF. CDR3 in DNA: TGTGCCAGCAGTCTCTGGGCACAGCTAGGCAATGAGCAGTTCTTC.

The chain has TRBV6-1 and TRBJ2-7; the D gene could be TRBD1 or TRBD2 (5 bases each). The germline gives CDR1 MNHNS, CDR2 SASEGT. This CDR3 has 14 amino acids. Trimming cost V 5 bases and J 4 bases, with 15 bases left between them. The CDR3 DNA reads TGTGCCAGCAGTCAACGGGACGGTACTTACGAGCAGTACTTC. Encoded protein: CASSQRDGTYEQYF.

The rearrangement joins TRBV14 to TRBJ2-1, with 8 bases lining up with TRBD2. There are 13 residues in the CDR3. V gave up 4 bases and J gave up 9 bases; unmatched junction bases: 5. Germline loops: CDR1 SGHDN, CDR2 FVKESK. CDR3 amino acids: CASSPTLAAEQFF. Written as DNA, the CDR3 is TGTGCCAGCAGCCCCACACTAGCGGCTGAGCAGTTCTTC.

The V call is TRBV29-1, the J call TRBJ1-5, with D perhaps TRBD1 (5 bases). The CDR3 totals 10 residues. Germline V CDR1 and CDR2: SQVTM, ANQGSEA. Between the trimmed V and J ends, which lost 4 bases and 8 bases, there was a span of 6 bases. Here the CDR3 reads CSVGGEPQHF. Written as DNA, the CDR3 is TGCAGCGTTGGAGGGGAGCCCCAGCATTTT.

V usage is TRBV7-9 and J usage is TRBJ1-2; the D gene is possibly TRBD1 (5 bases). Germline assignment: CDR1 SEHNR and CDR2 FQNEAQ (reference sequence). V lost 2 bases, J lost 3 bases, and 10 bases lay in between. CDR3 length equals 14 residues. CDR3 DNA sequence: TGTGCCAGCAGCTTAACTGGGACGGACTATGGCTACACCTTC. This encodes CASSLTGTDYGYTF.

On this clone itself: The sample has other DNA sequences that encode this CDR3 too. The J gene is TRBJ2-7, the V gene TRBV4-1; 10 nucleotides match TRBD2. The CDR3 runs 14 residues. CDR1 and CDR2 from the germline V gene are MGHRA and YSYEKL. Trimming cost V 5 bases and J 1 base; bases outside gene matches: 2. The CDR3 DNA sequence: TGCGCCAGCAGCACGACTAGCGGGTCCTACGAGCAGTACTTC. Translated, it gives CASSTTSGSYEQYF.

The chain combines TRBV2 with TRBJ2-7; D is possibly TRBD2 (5 bases). The V gene lost 5 bases and the J gene lost 3 bases, with 8 bases spanning the gap. The CDR3 spans 12 residues. The germline CDR1 and CDR2 sequences are SNHLY and FYNNEI. CDR3 DNA: TGTGCCAGCAGTCGGGATTTCTACGAGCAGTACTTC. It translates to CASSRDFYEQYF. The entire variable domain, with the rest obtained from reference TRBV2 and TRBJ2-7, is as follows: EPEVTQTPSHQVTQMGQEVILRCVPISNHLYFYWYRQILGQKVEFLVSFYNNEISEKSEIFDDQFSVERPDGSNFTLKIRSTKLEDSAMYFCASSRDFYEQYFGPGTRLTVT.

This chain uses TRBV6-1 with TRBJ1-3, with D unclear. Trimming took off 2 bases at V and 4 bases at J, with 12 bases between the two ends. The CDR3 is made up of 15 amino acids. Germline V gives CDR1 MNHNS, CDR2 SASEGT. The CDR3 here is CASSELMGSGNTIYF. CDR3 coding DNA: TGTGCCAGCAGTGAACTAATGGGGTCAGGAAACACCATATATTTT.

The chain carries TRBV7-9 and TRBJ2-7, with D tentatively TRBD2 (5 bases). This CDR3 region has 13 residues. Germline lookup yields CDR1 SEHNR and CDR2 FQNEAQ (reference sequence). Trimming stripped 1 base from V and 3 bases from J, with 7 bases between. CDR3 DNA: TGTGCCAGCAGCTTAGGAGGACTCTACGAGCAGTACTTC. This codes for CASSLGGLYEQYF. Combining the CDR3 with reference TRBV7-9 and TRBJ2-7 gives the whole variable domain DTGVSQNPRHKITKRGQNVTFRCDPISEHNRLYWYRQTLGQGPEFLTYFQNEAQLEKSRLLSDRFSAERPKGSFSTLEIQRTEQGDSAMYLCASSLGGLYEQYFGPGTRLTVT.

V and J are TRBV6-5 and TRBJ2-5; D gene uncertain. The CDR3 runs to 13 residues. Germline lookup yields CDR1 MNHEY and CDR2 SVGAGI. V lost 6 bases, J lost 2 bases, and 10 bases lay in between. The CDR3 DNA is TGTGCCAGCAGCTATGGAGATCAAGAGACCCAGTACTTC. This sequence encodes CASSYGDQETQYF.

The J gene is TRBJ1-2, the V gene TRBV19; D unresolved. The germline gives CDR1 LNHDA, CDR2 SQIVND (reference sequence). V shed 5 bases and J shed 8 bases, with 12 bases lying between them. The CDR3 runs to 12 residues. CDR3 nucleotides: TGTGCCAGTAGTCTGGGTTTGGGAGGCTACACCTTC. Its protein is CASSLGLGGYTF.

This clone was recorded once. This sequence joins TRBV15 and TRBJ2-7; no firm D call. Germline CDR1 is LNHNV and CDR2 is YYDKDF (reference sequence). Trimming pared 2 bases from V and 2 bases from J, leaving 4 bases between. This CDR3 spans 12 amino acids. In nucleotides, the CDR3 is TGTGCCACCAGCAGACCGGCCTACGAGCAGTACTTC. It codes for CATSRPAYEQYF.

The V and J genes are TRBV7-9 and TRBJ2-7, with TRBD2 matching 7 bases. J was trimmed by 0 bases and V by 1 base; bases with no gene match: 6. The germline gives CDR1 SEHNR, CDR2 FQNEAQ (reference sequence). The CDR3 consists of 16 residues. CDR3 sequence: CASSLVSGLSSYEQYF. In nucleotides, the CDR3 is TGTGCCAGCAGCTTAGTTAGCGGGCTGAGCTCCTACGAGCAGTACTTC.